The rows below give T cell receptor beta chains drawn from one sample of a study of blood T cell repertoires in COVID-19. The data were produced by immunoSEQ multiplex PCR, yet TCRdb's version contains in-frame clones alone and is incomplete. The table has under 130,000 clones, approximately 84% seen once. The specimen sequenced was peripheral blood. Receptors were obtained from a human donor in a cohort sampled during active COVID-19. Each CDR3 is given with its conserved first and last residue.

TRBV24-1	TRBJ2-1	CATSPRRWVAGENEQFF
TRBV28	TRBJ2-1	CASSLGGAEPYNEQFF
TRBV5-6	TRBJ1-2	CASSLLPPDYGYTF
TRBV15	TRBJ1-5	CATSRDKGGNQPQHF
TRBV7-2	TRBJ1-2	CASSSSLLYGYTF
TRBV4-3	TRBJ2-3	CASSQHSTSTDTQYF
TRBV7-6	TRBJ2-1	CASSLVGGGYNEQFF
TRBV19	TRBJ1-5	CASSVYRDSNQPQHF
TRBV27	TRBJ1-3	CASSSWASGNTIYF
TRBV5-1	TRBJ1-1	CASREDTEAFF
TRBV2	TRBJ2-2	CASSEGRGMTGELFF
TRBV7-3	TRBJ2-1	CASSPGLAGGQNEQFF
TRBV2	TRBJ2-3	CASRELAGSVNTQYF
TRBV29-1	TRBJ2-2	CSAMRSMNTGELFF
TRBV7-8	TRBJ2-7	CASSSWTSPEDEQYF
TRBV9	TRBJ1-1	CASSVSSGQGVEEAFF
TRBV27	TRBJ2-3	CASKWGGTADTQYF
TRBV10-3	TRBJ1-2	CAISESTGNYGYTF
TRBV28	TRBJ1-3	CASSSGGTITRRNTIYF
TRBV19	TRBJ2-5	CASSTRQGAETQYF
TRBV18	TRBJ2-1	CASSPLSTGQAYNEQFF
TRBV9	TRBJ1-4	CASSVGGATNEKLFF
TRBV5-1	TRBJ2-6	CASSLGTVSSGANVLTF
TRBV6-2/TRBV6-3	TRBJ2-5	CASSPIGGAGGETQYF
TRBV30	TRBJ1-5	CAWSWGGVGQPQHF
TRBV5-1	TRBJ1-3	CASSSGQLSGNTIYF
TRBV5-1	TRBJ1-2	CASSLVRGPGGRGNYGYTF
TRBV7-9	TRBJ1-5	CASSFDNDRGRQPQHF
TRBV10-3	TRBJ1-1	CAISESTGLNTEAFF
TRBV12-3/TRBV12-4	TRBJ1-1	CASSLLENTEAFF
TRBV6-5	TRBJ2-7	CASSSSLAGLFYEQYF
TRBV5-1	TRBJ1-4	CASSLVTGGNEKLFF
TRBV4-3	TRBJ2-2	CASSQEGGLAGGSNTGELFF
TRBV11-2	TRBJ2-5	CASSLDGGGETQYF
TRBV2	TRBJ1-2	CASSGQGADGYTF
TRBV7-9	TRBJ2-1	CASSLTGTEQFF
TRBV7-2	TRBJ2-3	CASSLSAGTSGGTQYF
TRBV19	TRBJ1-6	CASSIGQGNSPLHF
TRBV28	TRBJ1-6	CASSPPGHYNSPLHF
TRBV13	TRBJ2-5	CASSPGLAGGRIVETQYF
TRBV27	TRBJ2-7	CASSPAAGLAKYEQYF
TRBV5-1	TRBJ2-1	CASSFGTSGVNEQFF
TRBV7-2	TRBJ2-7	CASSLARGAGRDEQYF
TRBV7-8	TRBJ2-7	CASSLVLDSGYF
TRBV12-5	TRBJ1-5	CASGLQGSNQPQHF
TRBV9	TRBJ1-4	CASSASGTGGEKLFF
TRBV5-6	TRBJ1-2	CASSWNNRGPGGHGYTF
TRBV29-1	TRBJ2-1	CSVLPGGGDEQFF
TRBV2	TRBJ1-5	CASTWTGQASNQPQHF
TRBV6-5	TRBJ1-1	CASSFRETEAFF
TRBV10-3	TRBJ1-2	CAISEMEGAYYGYTF
TRBV6-5	TRBJ2-7	CASSYLRAGNDEQYF
TRBV27	TRBJ1-2	CASSPTGVNYGYTF
TRBV28	TRBJ2-1	CASSLGGALGYNEQFF